This passage covers 21 T cell receptor beta chains from one sample sequenced in a study of T cells in localized non-small cell lung cancer. Repertoires were generated with immunoSEQ multiplex PCR, while TCRdb's copy carries only in-frame clones and drops some. The sample lists tens of thousands of clones, 85% to 90% seen once, with under 5.5% in the top ten. The source was peripheral blood, collected before any cancer treatment. Every receptor here comes from a woman aged 40 to 75 with stage I lung adenocarcinoma.

The chain joins TRBV7-8 to TRBJ2-2; D not certain. Trimming pared 1 base from V and 5 bases from J, leaving 11 bases between. Germline CDR1 is SGHVS and CDR2 is FQNEAQ. This CDR3 is 15 amino acids long. CDR3 bases: TGTGCCAGCAGCTTAGAGATCTTGCGGACCGGGGAGCTGTTTTTT. The encoded protein is CASSLEILRTGELFF.

This clone was observed once. The chain recombines TRBV11-1 with TRBJ2-7; the D gene is possibly TRBD1 (6 bases). The germline V gene encodes CDR1 SGHAT and CDR2 FQDESV (reference sequence). Trimming removed 2 bases from V and 7 bases from J, with 12 bases in between. The CDR3 runs 13 residues. The CDR3 here is CASSLSRGEEQYF. CDR3 DNA sequence: TGTGCCAGCAGCTTATCCAGGGGCGAGGAGCAGTACTTC.

The J gene is TRBJ1-1, the V gene TRBV4-1, with 12 bases that match TRBD1. CDR1 is MGHRA, CDR2 YSYEKL, per germline. The V gene end was trimmed by 1 base and the J gene end by 8 bases; junction bases not matched to a gene: 8. This CDR3 spans 16 amino acids. The CDR3 reads CASSQGGTGGLTEAFF. The CDR3 region has the DNA TGCGCCAGCAGCCAAGGAGGGACAGGGGGCCTAACCGAAGCTTTCTTT.

The genes are TRBV7-6 and TRBJ2-5; D might be TRBD1 or TRBD2, each matching 5 bases. This CDR3 is built from 15 residues. Trimming removed 4 bases at V and 1 base at J, with 13 bases between. Germline V gene lookup returns CDR1 SGHVS and CDR2 FNYEAQ. The CDR3, as DNA: TGTGCCAGCAGCTCTCGAACGGGGCCCCAAGAGACCCAGTACTTC. Its protein is CASSSRTGPQETQYF. Full variable domain (missing parts from reference TRBV7-6 and TRBJ2-5): GAGVSQSPRYKVTKRGQDVALRCDPISGHVSLYWYRQALGQGPEFLTYFNYEAQQDKSGLPNDRFSAERPEGSISTLTIQRTEQRDSAMYRCASSSRTGPQETQYFGPGTRLLVL.

The chain uses TRBV4-3 and TRBJ2-5; TRBD1 matches 8 bases. V trimming: 1 base; J trimming: 1 base; junction bases outside the gene matches: 14. Germline V gives CDR1 LGHNA, CDR2 YSLEER. This CDR3 contains 19 residues. The CDR3 protein is CASSQVNRWTGPCQETQYF. As DNA, the CDR3 is TGCGCCAGCAGCCAAGTTAATCGGTGGACAGGGCCCTGCCAAGAGACCCAGTACTTC.

Here the CDR3 DNA reads TGTGCCAGCAGCCCCGGGGGCTTCGAACTTAACTATGGCTACACCTTC. Residues: CASSPGGFELNYGYTF. The chain has TRBV5-6 and TRBJ1-2, with D tentatively TRBD1 (6 bases). Trimming shortened V by 4 bases and J by 1 base, and 17 bases separated the two germline ends. This CDR3 has 16 residues. CDR1 is SGHDT and CDR2 is YYEEEE in the germline V gene.

The V call is TRBV5-1, the J call TRBJ2-1; D is possibly TRBD1 (6 bases). Looked up from germline, CDR1 is SGHRS and CDR2 is YFSETQ. CDR3 size: 15 residues. V lost 2 bases, J lost 2 bases, and 11 bases lay in between. The CDR3 nucleotides read TGCGCCAGCAGCTTTGTACAGGGCCCCTACAATGAGCAGTTCTTC. This translates into CASSFVQGPYNEQFF.

The genes are TRBV14 and TRBJ2-3, with D perhaps TRBD1 (5 bases). Trimming shortened V by 4 bases and J by 5 bases, and 16 bases separated the two germline ends. Germline CDR1 reads SGHDN; CDR2 reads FVKESK. The CDR3 has 15 amino acids. The CDR3 DNA reads as TGTGCCAGCAGCCGACTGGGGCAGGATCTAGATACGCAGTATTTT. Its translation is CASSRLGQDLDTQYF.

The V and J genes are TRBV9 and TRBJ1-1; the match to TRBD1 covers 8 bases. The CDR3 spans 15 residues. Germline V CDR1 and CDR2: SGDLS, YYNGEE. Trimming removed 3 bases from V and 0 bases from J; junction bases left unmatched: 4. CDR3 sequence: CASSDTGQVNTEAFF. CDR3 DNA sequence: TGTGCCAGCAGCGACACGGGACAGGTGAACACTGAAGCTTTCTTT.

The chain is built from TRBV7-8 and TRBJ1-4; D remains ambiguous. Germline CDR1 and CDR2: SGHVS and FQNEAQ. This CDR3 is built from 15 residues. The V end was cut by 2 bases, the J end by 0 bases, with 7 bases between. The CDR3 is CASSLRRSTNEKLFF. CDR3 sequence (DNA): TGTGCCAGCAGCTTAAGGCGGTCAACTAATGAAAAACTGTTTTTT.

The chain joins TRBV5-6 to TRBJ2-2; D tentatively fits TRBD1 or TRBD2 (5 bases each). Trimming removed 7 bases at V and 2 bases at J, with 15 bases between. The CDR3 contains 15 residues. Germline-derived CDR1 and CDR2 are SGHDT and YYEEEE. The CDR3 DNA reads TGTGCCAGCGGAGTTCTCAGGGACAACACCGGGGAGCTGTTTTTT. As protein: CASGVLRDNTGELFF.

This chain uses TRBV19 with TRBJ1-3; 8 nucleotides agree with TRBD1. The CDR3 contains 16 residues. Germline V gene sequence: CDR1 LNHDA, CDR2 SQIVND (reference sequence). With V trimmed by 3 bases and J by 7 bases, 11 bases remained unmatched. The CDR3 loop reads CASSILQTGARNTIYF. The CDR3 bases are TGTGCCAGTAGTATCCTCCAGACAGGGGCACGGAACACCATATATTTT.

This chain joins TRBV7-7 and TRBJ2-2; 12 positions match TRBD2. V lost 5 bases and J lost 5; bases outside the gene matches: 12. Germline V gives CDR1 SSHAT, CDR2 FNYEAQ (reference sequence). There are 18 residues in the CDR3. CDR3 in amino acids: CASSRFLAGGPGTGELFF. The CDR3 region has the DNA TGTGCCAGCAGCCGATTCCTAGCGGGGGGGCCGGGGACCGGGGAGCTGTTTTTT.

The CDR3 protein is CASSLAGGRGTGELFF. The CDR3 DNA reads TGTGCCAGCAGCTTGGCCGGGGGGAGAGGCACCGGGGAGCTGTTTTTT. V and J are TRBV5-5 and TRBJ2-2, with 7 bases that match TRBD2. V was pared by 0 bases and J by 4 bases, with 6 bases of the junction left unmatched. The CDR3 extends over 16 amino acids. CDR1 and CDR2 (germline): SGHKS, YYEKEE (reference sequence).

The CDR3 nucleotides are TGTGCCAGCAGCTACAGCCAGTTCCGGGACCGCGGCTCCTATAATTCACCCCTCCACTTT. Protein product: CASSYSQFRDRGSYNSPLHF. The chain uses TRBV13 and TRBJ1-6; a weak D match, TRBD1 (5 bases). The V gene's germline CDR1 is PRHDT and CDR2 FYEKMQ (reference sequence). V lost 4 bases and J 0 bases, leaving 22 bases between the germline ends. This CDR3 contains 20 residues. The full variable domain, with the rest looked up from reference TRBV13 and TRBJ1-6, is AAGVIQSPRHLIKEKRETATLKCYPIPRHDTVYWYQQGPGQDPQFLISFYEKMQSDKGSIPDRFSAQQFSDYHSELNMSSLELGDSALYFCASSYSQFRDRGSYNSPLHFGNGTRLTVT.

This clone was detected only once. The rearrangement joins TRBV7-2 to TRBJ1-2; TRBD1 is a possible D gene (5 bases). The CDR3 loop spans 13 amino acids. Trimming removed 5 bases at V and 7 bases at J, with 14 bases between. Germline lookup yields CDR1 SGHTA and CDR2 FQGNSA. CDR3: CASSPFGGGGYTF. DNA for the CDR3: TGTGCCAGCAGCCCCTTCGGGGGGGGTGGCTACACCTTC.

V and J are TRBV18 and TRBJ1-3; 8 bases match TRBD1. Germline V CDR1 and CDR2: KGHSH, LQKENI. The CDR3 consists of 16 residues. Unmatched junction bases numbered 5, after V lost 4 bases and J lost 0 bases. The CDR3 loop is CASSLTTGDSGNTIYF. The CDR3 nucleotides are TGTGCCAGCTCACTTACGACAGGGGACTCTGGAAACACCATATATTTT. Together with reference TRBV18 and TRBJ1-3, the CDR3 gives the full variable domain: NAGVMQNPRHLVRRRGQEARLRCSPMKGHSHVYWYRQLPEEGLKFMVYLQKENIIDESGMPKERFSAEFPKEGPSILRIQQVVRGDSAAYFCASSLTTGDSGNTIYFGEGSWLTVV.

V usage is TRBV5-6 and J usage is TRBJ2-1; 11 positions match TRBD2. This CDR3 region has 15 residues. V was clipped by 4 bases and J by 9 bases; unmatched bases: 9. The germline CDR1 and CDR2 sequences are SGHDT and YYEEEE. The CDR3 sequence is CASSKFSGGAFEQFF. In DNA, the CDR3 is TGTGCCAGCAGCAAGTTTAGCGGGGGGGCCTTTGAGCAGTTCTTC.

This chain's CDR3 is CASSLGLYTSSYEQYF. The CDR3 coding sequence is TGTGCCAGCAGCTTAGGGCTCTACACCAGCTCCTACGAGCAGTACTTC. The V call is TRBV7-9, the J call TRBJ2-7, with D unclear. V lost 1 base, J lost 0 bases, and 13 bases lay in between. Germline V gene lookup returns CDR1 SEHNR and CDR2 FQNEAQ (reference sequence). CDR3 length: 16 amino acids.

V is TRBV10-3 and J is TRBJ1-2; TRBD1 matches 9 bases. Germline V gene sequence: CDR1 ENHRY, CDR2 SYGVKD. The ends lost 2 bases at V and 4 bases at J; junction bases unmatched: 14. This CDR3 contains 18 residues. The CDR3: CAISEVRDRAPGFYGYTF. The CDR3 DNA reads as TGTGCCATCAGTGAGGTCCGGGACAGGGCCCCCGGATTCTATGGCTACACCTTC.

The chain couples TRBV18 to TRBJ2-2; tentatively, D is TRBD1 (5 bases). Trimming took off 3 bases at V and 3 bases at J, with 11 bases between the two ends. The CDR3 is made up of 15 amino acids. The germline gives CDR1 KGHSH, CDR2 LQKENI. The DNA for the CDR3 is TGTGCCAGCTCACCCCAGCAGGGTGACACCGGGGAGCTGTTTTTT. This sequence encodes CASSPQQGDTGELFF.